The 20 T cell receptor beta chains below were found in one sample sequenced in a study of shared T cell receptors in the human thymus. Profiling relied on immunoSEQ multiplex PCR, and the TCRdb table lists in-frame clones only, not all of them. The data hold over 450,000 clones, with around 82% observed a single time. The same data also went into a second study, on human thymus T cells.

The sequencing input was thymocytes. These receptors originate from a boy under three years old with a congenital heart defect.

The J gene is TRBJ1-5, the V gene TRBV30; 11 bases are a match to TRBD1. The CDR3 is 15 amino acids. Per germline, CDR1 GTSNPN and CDR2 SVGIG (reference sequence). The V gene end was trimmed by 7 bases and the J gene end by 3 bases; junction bases not matched to a gene: 8. As DNA, the CDR3 is TGTGCCTACACACGGGGACAGGGGGTCAATCAGCCCCAGCATTTT. It specifies CAYTRGQGVNQPQHF.

The chain joins TRBV15 to TRBJ2-1; 7 positions agree with TRBD2. Unmatched junction bases numbered 5, after V lost 0 bases and J lost 3 bases. Germline V lookup: CDR1 LNHNV, CDR2 YYDKDF (reference sequence). The CDR3 spans 16 residues. The CDR3 nucleotides read TGTGCCACCAGCAGAGATCCCGGACTAGTCTACAATGAGCAGTTCTTC. Encoded protein: CATSRDPGLVYNEQFF.

The gene calls are TRBV29-1 and TRBJ1-2, with D maybe TRBD1 (5 bases). Germline lookup yields CDR1 SQVTM and CDR2 ANQGSEA. V lost 6 bases to trimming and J lost 4 bases, with 12 bases between them. CDR3 length: 12 amino acids. The CDR3 is CSVGLGGYGYTF. The CDR3 nucleotides are TGCAGCGTCGGCCTCGGGGGCTATGGCTACACCTTC.

The chain has TRBV27 and TRBJ1-4; the match to TRBD1 covers 10 bases. V lost 5 bases and J lost 2; bases outside the gene matches: 8. The germline V gene has CDR1 MNHEY and CDR2 SMNVEV (reference sequence). The length of the CDR3 is 17 residues. CDR3 DNA sequence: TGTGCCAGCAGTCCCGACAGGGGGCGCGTCACTAATGAAAAACTGTTTTTT. Its protein is CASSPDRGRVTNEKLFF.

J is TRBJ2-7 and V is TRBV18, with no clear D. Germline CDR1 and CDR2: KGHSH and LQKENI. V was cut by 4 bases and J by 4 bases, with 23 bases left in between. CDR3 size: 17 residues. For the CDR3, the DNA is TGTGCCAGCTCACGATTTGGCCCGCTCCCCCTGTCATACGAGCAGTACTTC. Amino acids: CASSRFGPLPLSYEQYF.

The chain recombines TRBV25-1 with TRBJ1-4; D call uncertain. Germline V gives CDR1 MGHDK, CDR2 SYGVNS. There are 15 residues in the CDR3. The germline V and J ends were trimmed by 0 bases and 0 bases, with 5 bases remaining between them. The CDR3, as DNA: TGTGCCAGCAGTGAATACACAACAACTAATGAAAAACTGTTTTTT. It encodes CASSEYTTTNEKLFF.

The J gene is TRBJ2-3, the V gene TRBV21-1; the table's D call, TRBD1, has no DNA check behind it. TRBV21-1 is a documented pseudogene. The CDR3 totals 14 residues. This CDR3 is CASSKEGAGDTQYF. Here the CDR3 DNA reads TGTGCCAGCAGCAAAGAGGGGGCTGGAGATACGCAGTATTTT.

The V gene is TRBV6-4, the J gene TRBJ2-2; D unresolved. The CDR3 runs to 17 residues. From germline, CDR1 is MRHNA and CDR2 SNTAGT. V lost 0 bases, J lost 1 base, and 12 bases lay in between. The CDR3 DNA reads TGTGCCAGCAGTGACTCGCTGGGCCATGGGAACACCGGGGAGCTGTTTTTT. Translating it yields CASSDSLGHGNTGELFF.

The chain links TRBV7-9 to TRBJ1-2; TRBD1 agrees at 7 bases. Trimming cost V 3 bases and J 4 bases; bases outside gene matches: 17. The germline gives CDR1 SEHNR, CDR2 FQNEAQ (reference sequence). This CDR3 comprises 18 residues. The CDR3 here is CASSFVSRNRGNLYGYTF. Here the CDR3 DNA reads TGTGCCAGCAGCTTCGTTTCTCGAAACAGGGGCAACCTCTATGGCTACACCTTC.

This chain connects TRBV7-2 to TRBJ2-5, with D perhaps matching TRBD1 (7 bases). V shed 4 bases and J shed 5 bases, with 17 bases lying between them. The CDR3 spans 15 residues. Per the germline V gene, CDR1 is SGHTA and CDR2 is FQGNSA. The CDR3 coding sequence is TGTGCCAGCAGCTCACCAGGGGGAGGAGAGGAGACCCAGTACTTC. Protein product: CASSSPGGGEETQYF.

V usage is TRBV27 and J usage is TRBJ2-3; a weak D match, TRBD1 (6 bases). The V and J ends lost 0 bases and 1 base respectively, with 11 bases between them. The CDR3 runs to 16 residues. Germline CDR1 MNHEY, CDR2 SMNVEV (reference sequence). The CDR3 DNA sequence: TGTGCCAGCAGTTTATCTCCAGGGGTGGGCACAGATACGCAGTATTTT. It specifies CASSLSPGVGTDTQYF.

This chain connects TRBV4-2 to TRBJ1-5; 8 bases are shared with TRBD1. With V trimmed by 1 base and J by 1 base, 12 bases remained unmatched. The germline CDR1 and CDR2 sequences are LGHNA and YNFKEQ. The CDR3 extends over 19 amino acids. CDR3 bases: TGTGCCAGCAGCCAAGGATGGGACAGGATAAGGGGCAGCAATCAGCCCCAGCATTTT. This gives the protein CASSQGWDRIRGSNQPQHF.

A single count supports this clone. The chain recombines TRBV9 with TRBJ1-2; D possibly corresponds to TRBD1 (5 bases). This CDR3 contains 12 residues. V lost 5 bases and J lost 6, with 11 bases in between. CDR1 is SGDLS, CDR2 YYNGEE, per germline. In DNA, the CDR3 is TGTGCCAGCAGGGACACCGAACATGGCTACACCTTC. As protein: CASRDTEHGYTF.

V gene TRBV5-1 combines with J gene TRBJ2-1; D is perhaps TRBD2 (5 bases). The germline CDR1 and CDR2 sequences are SGHRS and YFSETQ. Trimming took 0 bases from V and 7 from J, leaving 8 bases between them. There are 13 residues in the CDR3. The CDR3: CASSLDPGNEQFF. The CDR3 bases are TGCGCCAGCAGCTTGGATCCGGGGAATGAGCAGTTCTTC.

This chain joins TRBV27 and TRBJ1-4; 7 bases fit TRBD1. V gave up 8 bases and J gave up 8 bases; unmatched junction bases: 11. Germline assignment: CDR1 MNHEY and CDR2 SMNVEV (reference sequence). The CDR3 has 14 residues. The CDR3 region is CASDRVRRTEKLFF. The DNA of the CDR3 is TGTGCCAGCGACAGGGTCCGGAGGACGGAAAAACTGTTTTTT. Complete variable domain (other parts from reference TRBV27 and TRBJ1-4): EAQVTQNPRYLITVTGKKLTVTCSQNMNHEYMSWYRQDPGLGLRQIYYSMNVEVTDKGDVPEGYKVSRKEKRNFPLILESPSPNQTSLYFCASDRVRRTEKLFFGSGTQLSVL.

The CDR3 sequence: CASSLTGGPGETQYF. The CDR3 region has the DNA TGTGCCAGCAGCTTGACGGGAGGGCCGGGGGAGACCCAGTACTTC. The chain uses TRBV5-6 and TRBJ2-5; 8 bases fit TRBD2. V lost 1 base and J lost 5; bases outside the gene matches: 7. CDR1 and CDR2 from the germline V gene are SGHDT and YYEEEE. The CDR3 length is 15 residues.

The chain couples TRBV5-6 to TRBJ2-7, with TRBD2 as a possible D gene (6 bases). Per germline, CDR1 SGHDT and CDR2 YYEEEE. The CDR3 loop spans 16 amino acids. Trimming removed 1 base at V and 2 bases at J, with 16 bases between. The CDR3 protein is CASSLLRGTYPYEQYF. DNA of the CDR3: TGTGCCAGCAGCTTGCTCCGGGGGACTTATCCCTACGAGCAGTACTTC. The full variable domain, rest sourced from reference TRBV5-6 and TRBJ2-7, is DAGVTQSPTHLIKTRGQQVTLRCSPKSGHDTVSWYQQALGQGPQFIFQYYEEEERQRGNFPDRFSGHQFPNYSSELNVNALLLGDSALYLCASSLLRGTYPYEQYFGPGTRLTVT.

V and J are TRBV10-3 and TRBJ1-1, with 7 bases fitting TRBD1. CDR1 is ENHRY and CDR2 is SYGVKD in the germline V gene. V was pared by 9 bases and J by 8 bases, with 15 bases of the junction left unmatched. The CDR3 length is 14 residues. The CDR3 bases are TGTGCCATTAAAGAAGGTCGACAGGGATCCGAAGCTTTCTTT. As protein: CAIKEGRQGSEAFF.

The V and J genes are TRBV4-1 and TRBJ2-1; D is perhaps TRBD2 (6 bases). CDR3 length equals 14 residues. Germline V CDR1 and CDR2: MGHRA, YSYEKL. Trimming took off 4 bases at V and 5 bases at J, with 12 bases between the two ends. CDR3 sequence: CASSLAGGDNEQFF. The CDR3 coding sequence is TGCGCCAGCAGCCTCGCAGGAGGGGACAATGAGCAGTTCTTC.

This rearrangement joins TRBV19 to TRBJ2-4; weak D call: TRBD1 (6 bases). Germline loops: CDR1 LNHDA, CDR2 SQIVND (reference sequence). This CDR3 spans 15 amino acids. V was pared by 3 bases and J by 4 bases, with 13 bases between. The DNA for the CDR3 is TGTGCCAGTAGTATGTTCCCCACAGGGAAAAACATTCAGTACTTC. This sequence encodes CASSMFPTGKNIQYF. The full variable domain, with the rest looked up from reference TRBV19 and TRBJ2-4, is DGGITQSPKYLFRKEGQNVTLSCEQNLNHDAMYWYRQDPGQGLRLIYYSQIVNDFQKGDIAEGYSVSREKKESFPLTVTSAQKNPTAFYLCASSMFPTGKNIQYFGAGTRLSVL.